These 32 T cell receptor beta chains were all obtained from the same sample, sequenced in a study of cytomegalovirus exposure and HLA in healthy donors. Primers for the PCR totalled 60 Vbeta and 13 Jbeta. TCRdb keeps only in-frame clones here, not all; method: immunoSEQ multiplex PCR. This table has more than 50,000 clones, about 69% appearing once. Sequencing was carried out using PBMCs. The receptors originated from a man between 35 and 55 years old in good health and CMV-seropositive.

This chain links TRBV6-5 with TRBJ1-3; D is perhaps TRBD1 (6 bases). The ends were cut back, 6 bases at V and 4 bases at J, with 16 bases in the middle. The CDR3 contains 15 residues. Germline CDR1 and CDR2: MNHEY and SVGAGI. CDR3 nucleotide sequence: TGTGCCAGCAGCCGAACCAGGGGCGAGGGAAACACCATATATTTT. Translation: CASSRTRGEGNTIYF.

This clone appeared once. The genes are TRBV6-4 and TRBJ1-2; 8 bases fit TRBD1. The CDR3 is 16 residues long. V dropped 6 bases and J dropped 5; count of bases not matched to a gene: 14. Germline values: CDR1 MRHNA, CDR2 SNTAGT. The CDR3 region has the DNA TGTGCCAGCAGCAGTTATTCCGGGACAGGAGTGTATGGCTACACCTTC. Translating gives CASSSYSGTGVYGYTF.

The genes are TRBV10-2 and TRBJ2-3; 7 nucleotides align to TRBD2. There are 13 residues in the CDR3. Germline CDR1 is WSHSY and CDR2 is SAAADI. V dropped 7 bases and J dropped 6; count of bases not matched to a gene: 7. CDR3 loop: CASTREAKDTQYF. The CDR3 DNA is TGCGCCAGCACCCGGGAGGCCAAGGATACGCAGTATTTT.

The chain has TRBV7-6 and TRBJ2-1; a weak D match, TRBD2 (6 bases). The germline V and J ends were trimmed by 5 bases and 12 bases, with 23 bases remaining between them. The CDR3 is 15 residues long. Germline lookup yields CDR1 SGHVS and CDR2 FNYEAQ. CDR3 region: CASSPTSRRAHAQFF. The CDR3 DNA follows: TGTGCCAGCAGCCCAACCTCGAGGAGGGCCCATGCGCAGTTCTTC.

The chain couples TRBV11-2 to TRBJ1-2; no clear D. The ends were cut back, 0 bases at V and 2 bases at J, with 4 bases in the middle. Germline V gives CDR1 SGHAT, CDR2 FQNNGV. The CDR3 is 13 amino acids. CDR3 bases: TGTGCCAGCAGCTTAGATCGGAACTATGGCTACACCTTC. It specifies CASSLDRNYGYTF.

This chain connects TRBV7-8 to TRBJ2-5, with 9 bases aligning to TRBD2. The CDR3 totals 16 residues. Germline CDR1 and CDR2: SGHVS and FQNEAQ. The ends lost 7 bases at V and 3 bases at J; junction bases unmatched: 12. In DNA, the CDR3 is TGTGCCAGCACCCTTAGCGGGGGAGGGTCAGAAGAGACCCAGTACTTC. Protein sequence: CASTLSGGGSEETQYF.

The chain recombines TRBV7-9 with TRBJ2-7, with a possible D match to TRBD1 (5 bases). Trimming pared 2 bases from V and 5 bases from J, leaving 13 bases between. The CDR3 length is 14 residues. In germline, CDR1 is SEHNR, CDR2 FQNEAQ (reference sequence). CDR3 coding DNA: TGTGCCAGCAGCTTATTGCGACAGTCCCACGAGCAGTACTTC. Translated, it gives CASSLLRQSHEQYF.

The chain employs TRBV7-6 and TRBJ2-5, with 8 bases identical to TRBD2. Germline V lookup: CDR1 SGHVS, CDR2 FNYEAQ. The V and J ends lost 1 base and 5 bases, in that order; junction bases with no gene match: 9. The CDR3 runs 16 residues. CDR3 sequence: CASSLVERGWGETQYF. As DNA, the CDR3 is TGTGCCAGCAGCTTAGTGGAGCGGGGGTGGGGGGAGACCCAGTACTTC.

CDR3 loop: CASSDLAHRVYGYTF. The CDR3, as DNA: TGTGCCAGCAGTGACTTGGCACACAGGGTTTACGGCTACACCTTC. The chain joins TRBV2 to TRBJ1-2; a weak D match, TRBD1 (6 bases). This CDR3 has 15 residues. From germline, CDR1 is SNHLY and CDR2 FYNNEI. The germline V and J ends were trimmed by 3 bases and 8 bases, with 19 bases remaining between them.

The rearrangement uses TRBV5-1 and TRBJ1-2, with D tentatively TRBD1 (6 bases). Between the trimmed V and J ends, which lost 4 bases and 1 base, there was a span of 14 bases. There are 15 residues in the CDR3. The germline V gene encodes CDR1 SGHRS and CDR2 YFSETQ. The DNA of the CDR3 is TGCGCCAGCAGCCCGGACAGAGGATTTAACTATGGCTACACCTTC. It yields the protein CASSPDRGFNYGYTF.

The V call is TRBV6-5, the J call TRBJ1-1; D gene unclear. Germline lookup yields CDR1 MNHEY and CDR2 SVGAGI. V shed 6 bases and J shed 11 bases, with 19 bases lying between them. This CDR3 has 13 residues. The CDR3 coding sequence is TGTGCCAGCAGCCGTACTGACTTAGGAGGGGCTTTCTTT. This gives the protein CASSRTDLGGAFF.

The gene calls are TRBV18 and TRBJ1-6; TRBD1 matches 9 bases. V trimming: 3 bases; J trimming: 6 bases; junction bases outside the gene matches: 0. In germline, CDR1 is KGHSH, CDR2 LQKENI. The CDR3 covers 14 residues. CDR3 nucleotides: TGTGCCAGCTCACCGGGACAGGGTAATTCACCCCTCCACTTT. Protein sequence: CASSPGQGNSPLHF.

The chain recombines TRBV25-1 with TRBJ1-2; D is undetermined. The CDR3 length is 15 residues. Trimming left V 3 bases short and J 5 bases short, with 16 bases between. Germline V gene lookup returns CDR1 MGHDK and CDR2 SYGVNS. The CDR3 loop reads CASSDLTSLNYGYTF. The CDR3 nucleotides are TGTGCCAGCAGTGATCTGACATCTCTTAATTATGGCTACACCTTC.

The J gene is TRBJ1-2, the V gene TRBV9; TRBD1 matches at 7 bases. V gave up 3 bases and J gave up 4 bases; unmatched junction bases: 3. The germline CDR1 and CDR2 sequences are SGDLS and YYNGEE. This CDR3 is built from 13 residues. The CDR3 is CASSAGDSYGYTF. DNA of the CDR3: TGTGCCAGCAGCGCGGGGGACAGCTATGGCTACACCTTC. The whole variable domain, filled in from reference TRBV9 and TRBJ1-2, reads DSGVTQTPKHLITATGQRVTLRCSPRSGDLSVYWYQQSLDQGLQFLIQYYNGEERAKGNILERFSAQQFPDLHSELNLSSLELGDSALYFCASSAGDSYGYTFGSGTRLTVV.

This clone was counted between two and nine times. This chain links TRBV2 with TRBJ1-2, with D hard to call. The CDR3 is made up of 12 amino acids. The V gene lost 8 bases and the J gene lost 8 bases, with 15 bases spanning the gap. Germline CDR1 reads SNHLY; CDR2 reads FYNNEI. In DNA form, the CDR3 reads TGTGCCAGCGGATTTCGTGAGGGAGGCTACACCTTC. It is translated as CASGFREGGYTF.

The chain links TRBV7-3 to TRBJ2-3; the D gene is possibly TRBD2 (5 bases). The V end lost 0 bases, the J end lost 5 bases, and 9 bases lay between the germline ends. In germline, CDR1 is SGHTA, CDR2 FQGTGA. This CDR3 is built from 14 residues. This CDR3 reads CASSLTIEGDTQYF. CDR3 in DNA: TGTGCCAGCAGCTTAACGATCGAGGGAGATACGCAGTATTTT.

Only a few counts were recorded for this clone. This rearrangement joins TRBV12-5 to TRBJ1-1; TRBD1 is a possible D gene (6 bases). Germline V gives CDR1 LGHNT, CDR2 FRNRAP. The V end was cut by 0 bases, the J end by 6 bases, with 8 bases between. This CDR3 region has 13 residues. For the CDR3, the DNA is TGTGCTAGTGGTTTGGTACAGGGTTCTGAAGCTTTCTTT. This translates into CASGLVQGSEAFF.

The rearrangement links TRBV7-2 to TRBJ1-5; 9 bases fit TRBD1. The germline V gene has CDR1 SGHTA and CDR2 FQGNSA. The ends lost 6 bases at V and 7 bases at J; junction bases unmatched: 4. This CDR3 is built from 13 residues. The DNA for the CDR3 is TGTGCCAGCAGTTCGACAGGGGGGCAGCCCCAGCATTTT. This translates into CASSSTGGQPQHF.

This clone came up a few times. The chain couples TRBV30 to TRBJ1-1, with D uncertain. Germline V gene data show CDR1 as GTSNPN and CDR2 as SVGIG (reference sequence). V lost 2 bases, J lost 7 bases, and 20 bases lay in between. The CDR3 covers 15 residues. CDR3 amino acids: CAWSPKIRTGIEAFF. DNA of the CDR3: TGTGCCTGGAGTCCAAAGATCCGGACGGGGATTGAAGCTTTCTTT.

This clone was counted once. This CDR3 is CASSLVAGGSTDTQYF. CDR3 DNA: TGCGCCAGCAGCTTGGTAGCAGGGGGTAGCACAGATACGCAGTATTTT. V usage is TRBV5-1 and J usage is TRBJ2-3; 7 positions match TRBD1. This CDR3 spans 16 amino acids. V shed 0 bases and J 0 bases; nucleotides not matched to a gene: 4. The germline V gene has CDR1 SGHRS and CDR2 YFSETQ.

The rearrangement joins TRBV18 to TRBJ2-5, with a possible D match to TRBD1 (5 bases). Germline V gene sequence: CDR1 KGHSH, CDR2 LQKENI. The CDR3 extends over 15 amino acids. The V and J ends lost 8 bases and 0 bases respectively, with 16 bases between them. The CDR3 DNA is TGTGCCAGCGCTATCGTTGGGGCCCACCAAGAGACCCAGTACTTC. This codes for CASAIVGAHQETQYF.

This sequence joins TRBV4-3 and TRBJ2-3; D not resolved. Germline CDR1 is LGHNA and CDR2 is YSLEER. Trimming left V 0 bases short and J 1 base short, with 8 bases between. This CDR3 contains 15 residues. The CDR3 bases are TGCGCCAGCAGCCAAGAGGCCCTTGGCACAGATACGCAGTATTTT. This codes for CASSQEALGTDTQYF.

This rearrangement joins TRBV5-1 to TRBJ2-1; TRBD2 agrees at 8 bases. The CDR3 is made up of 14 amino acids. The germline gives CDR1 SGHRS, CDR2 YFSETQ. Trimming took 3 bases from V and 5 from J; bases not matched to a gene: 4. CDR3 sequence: CASSSPGGNNEQFF. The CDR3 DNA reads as TGCGCCAGCAGCTCCCCGGGGGGGAACAATGAGCAGTTCTTC.

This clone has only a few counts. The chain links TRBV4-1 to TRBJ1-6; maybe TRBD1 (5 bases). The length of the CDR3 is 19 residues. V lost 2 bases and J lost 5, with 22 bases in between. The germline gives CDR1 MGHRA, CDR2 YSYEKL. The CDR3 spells CASSQRFREGIVDNSPLHF. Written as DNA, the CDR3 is TGCGCCAGCAGCCAACGTTTCAGGGAGGGAATAGTGGATAATTCACCCCTCCACTTT.

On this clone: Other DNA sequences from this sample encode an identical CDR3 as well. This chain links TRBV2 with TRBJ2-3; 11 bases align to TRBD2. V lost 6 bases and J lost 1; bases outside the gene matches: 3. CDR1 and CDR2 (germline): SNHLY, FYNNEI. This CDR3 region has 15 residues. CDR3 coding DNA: TGTGCCAGCAGATCGACTAGCGGGGGCACAGATACGCAGTATTTT. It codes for CASRSTSGGTDTQYF.

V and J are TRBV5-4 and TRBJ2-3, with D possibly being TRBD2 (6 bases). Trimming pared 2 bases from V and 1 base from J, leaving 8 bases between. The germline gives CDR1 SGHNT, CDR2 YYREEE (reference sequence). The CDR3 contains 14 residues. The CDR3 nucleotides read TGTGCCAGCAGCTTCGGCGGGGGCACAGATACGCAGTATTTT. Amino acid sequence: CASSFGGGTDTQYF.

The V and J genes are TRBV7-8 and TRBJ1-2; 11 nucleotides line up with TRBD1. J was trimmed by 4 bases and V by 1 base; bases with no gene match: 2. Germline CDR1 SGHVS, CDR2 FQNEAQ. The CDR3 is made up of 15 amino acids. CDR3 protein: CASSLGTGGLYGYTF. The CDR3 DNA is TGTGCCAGCAGCTTAGGGACAGGGGGCCTCTATGGCTACACCTTC.

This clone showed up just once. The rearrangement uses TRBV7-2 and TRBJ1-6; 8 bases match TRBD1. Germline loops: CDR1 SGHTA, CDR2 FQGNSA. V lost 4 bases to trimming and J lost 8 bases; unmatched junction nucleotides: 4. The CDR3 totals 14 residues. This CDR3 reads CASSSTGGDSPLHF. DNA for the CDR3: TGTGCCAGCAGCTCCACAGGGGGGGATTCACCCCTCCACTTT.

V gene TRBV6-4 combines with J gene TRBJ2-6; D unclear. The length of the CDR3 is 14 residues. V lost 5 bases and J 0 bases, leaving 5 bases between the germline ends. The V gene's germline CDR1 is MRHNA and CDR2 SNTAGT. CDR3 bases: TGTGCCAGCAGTTCGAGCTCTGGGGCCAACGTCCTGACTTTC. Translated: CASSSSSGANVLTF.

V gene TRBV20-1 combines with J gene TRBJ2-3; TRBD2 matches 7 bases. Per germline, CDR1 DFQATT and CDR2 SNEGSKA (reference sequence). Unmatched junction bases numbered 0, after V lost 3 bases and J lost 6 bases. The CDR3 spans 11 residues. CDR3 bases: TGCAGTGCTAGCGGGGGGGATACGCAGTATTTT. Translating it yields CSASGGDTQYF.

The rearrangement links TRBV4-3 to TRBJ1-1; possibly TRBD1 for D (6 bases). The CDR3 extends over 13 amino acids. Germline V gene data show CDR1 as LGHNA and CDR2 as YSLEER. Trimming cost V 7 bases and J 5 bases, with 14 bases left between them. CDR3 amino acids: CASTLTQGTEAFF. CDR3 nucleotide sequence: TGCGCCAGCACCCTAACCCAGGGGACTGAAGCTTTCTTT.

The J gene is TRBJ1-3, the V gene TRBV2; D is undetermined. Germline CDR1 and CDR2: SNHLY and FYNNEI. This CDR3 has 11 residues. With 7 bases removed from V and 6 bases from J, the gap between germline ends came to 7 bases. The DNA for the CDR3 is TGTGCCAGCACCCCCCTAAACACCATATATTTT. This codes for CASTPLNTIYF.